The clone carrying this T cell receptor (beta chain) has just one count. The assay was immunoSEQ multiplex PCR, and TCRdb's table has in-frame clones only and misses some. The data show approximately 69,000 clones, approximately 96% seen once. The CDR3 contains 14 residues. Germline V gene sequence: CDR1 SGHRS, CDR2 YFSETQ. The V gene end was trimmed by 0 bases and the J gene end by 8 bases; junction bases not matched to a gene: 7. This entry comes from a study of technical replicates of blood from several donors. Material for sequencing was T cells isolated from PBMCs. The chain carries TRBV5-1 and TRBJ1-2, with 7 bases that match TRBD1. The receptor was derived from a human donor in good health. The CDR3 bases are TGCGCCAGCAGCTTGGGGGGACAGACGGAGGGCTACACCTTC. Its protein is CASSLGGQTEGYTF.